This passage covers 21 T cell receptor beta chains from one sample sequenced in a study of blood T cell repertoires in COVID-19. Method: immunoSEQ multiplex PCR; TCRdb's copy keeps in-frame clones and lacks some. The table lists about 260,000 clones, around 86% of them singletons. The sample consisted of peripheral blood. Every receptor here comes from a human donor in a cohort sampled during active COVID-19.

About this clone itself: Other DNA sequences in the same sample also yield this CDR3. The chain joins TRBV20-1 to TRBJ1-2; D is undetermined. V shed 6 bases and J shed 0 bases, with 2 bases lying between them. Germline-derived CDR1 and CDR2 are DFQATT and SNEGSKA (reference sequence). The CDR3 covers 10 residues. The CDR3 loop reads CSAANYGYTF. CDR3 DNA: TGCAGTGCCGCTAACTATGGCTACACCTTC.

The chain is built from TRBV5-1 and TRBJ2-7, with a tentative D call TRBD2 (5 bases). The germline V and J ends were trimmed by 0 bases and 2 bases, with 21 bases remaining between them. The CDR3 has 18 residues. Germline V gene sequence: CDR1 SGHRS, CDR2 YFSETQ. CDR3 region: CASSLGIGTQRSTYEQYF. CDR3 DNA sequence: TGCGCCAGCAGCTTGGGTATCGGTACCCAGCGGAGTACCTACGAGCAGTACTTC. Filled out from reference TRBV5-1 and TRBJ2-7, the complete variable domain reads KAGVTQTPRYLIKTRGQQVTLSCSPISGHRSVSWYQQTPGQGLQFLFEYFSETQRNKGNFPGRFSGRQFSNSRSEMNVSTLELGDSALYLCASSLGIGTQRSTYEQYFGPGTRLTVT.

This clone was counted only a few times. The V and J genes are TRBV25-1 and TRBJ1-6, with D uncertain. This CDR3 region has 14 residues. Germline-derived CDR1 and CDR2 are MGHDK and SYGVNS. V lost 1 base, J lost 10 bases, and 11 bases lay in between. The CDR3 loop is CASSESQARSPLHF. As DNA, the CDR3 is TGTGCCAGCAGTGAATCGCAGGCGCGATCACCCCTCCACTTT.

The V gene is TRBV25-1, the J gene TRBJ1-4; D is perhaps TRBD1 (6 bases). The CDR3 consists of 18 residues. The germline CDR1 and CDR2 sequences are MGHDK and SYGVNS. Deletions cut 4 bases from V and 0 bases from J, with 18 bases between. The chain's CDR3 is CASSGYSQGLTTNEKLFF. DNA for the CDR3: TGTGCCAGCAGTGGTTACTCCCAGGGGCTCACAACTAATGAAAAACTGTTTTTT.

V gene TRBV27 combines with J gene TRBJ1-4, with D unclear. The CDR3 runs 12 residues. The germline CDR1 and CDR2 sequences are MNHEY and SMNVEV (reference sequence). V lost 5 bases and J lost 10, with 11 bases in between. The CDR3 DNA reads as TGTGCCAGCAGTCAACCACGGGGAAAACTGTTTTTT. Amino acids: CASSQPRGKLFF.

The chain uses TRBV11-2 and TRBJ2-1; 7 positions agree with TRBD2. The CDR3 loop spans 14 amino acids. Germline trimming cut 5 bases from V and 5 bases from J; bases unmatched to any gene: 6. In germline, CDR1 is SGHAT, CDR2 FQNNGV. In DNA form, the CDR3 reads TGTGCCAGCAGCGGGGGACTACCGCACAATGAGCAGTTCTTC. Translated, it gives CASSGGLPHNEQFF.

The chain employs TRBV6-6 and TRBJ2-2; tentatively, D is TRBD2 (6 bases). In germline, CDR1 is MNHNY, CDR2 SVGAGI (reference sequence). The CDR3 sequence is 16 residues long. Trimming cost V 11 bases and J 9 bases, with 28 bases left between them. CDR3 nucleotide sequence: TGTGCCGTTAACCGCGGGGAGACGGAGATATCGCGGGAGCTGTTTTTT. Protein product: CAVNRGETEISRELFF.

This sequence joins TRBV18 and TRBJ2-2; tentatively, D is TRBD2 (6 bases). This CDR3 contains 13 residues. The V gene lost 4 bases and the J gene lost 5 bases, with 8 bases spanning the gap. Germline assignment: CDR1 KGHSH and CDR2 LQKENI. CDR3 nucleotide sequence: TGTGCCAGCTCACAAAGCGGGACCGGGGAGCTGTTTTTT. Its translation is CASSQSGTGELFF.

The chain recombines TRBV28 with TRBJ1-1, with D possibly matching TRBD1 (6 bases). This CDR3 has 16 residues. Germline CDR1 MDHEN, CDR2 SYDVKM. Deletions cut 6 bases from V and 7 bases from J, with 24 bases between. The CDR3 here is CASSSLPDRLPREAFF. The CDR3, as DNA: TGTGCCAGCAGCAGTCTTCCAGACAGGTTGCCCCGTGAAGCTTTCTTT.

This chain uses TRBV5-5 with TRBJ2-7; no definite D call. V shed 7 bases and J shed 3 bases, with 17 bases lying between them. This CDR3 has 14 residues. CDR1 SGHKS and CDR2 YYEKEE come from the germline V gene (reference sequence). The CDR3 bases are TGTGCCAGCGGTCGTGGTAGCTTCGACTACGAGCAGTACTTC. Translation: CASGRGSFDYEQYF.

This clone was counted a single time. The V gene is TRBV28, the J gene TRBJ1-1; 9 nucleotides match TRBD1. This CDR3 comprises 12 residues. J lost 6 bases, V lost 9 bases, and 5 bases had no gene match. The V gene's germline CDR1 is MDHEN and CDR2 SYDVKM. In DNA form, the CDR3 reads TGTGCCAGTCTTACAGGGGGCTCTGAAGCTTTCTTT. This encodes CASLTGGSEAFF. The whole variable domain, filled in from reference TRBV28 and TRBJ1-1, reads DVKVTQSSRYLVKRTGEKVFLECVQDMDHENMFWYRQDPGLGLRLIYFSYDVKMKEKGDIPEGYSVSREKKERFSLILESASTNQTSMYLCASLTGGSEAFFGQGTRLTVV.

The CDR3 here is CASRDRGMNTEAFF. CDR3 DNA sequence: TGTGCCAGCAGGGACCGGGGGATGAACACTGAAGCTTTCTTT. The V call is TRBV6-5, the J call TRBJ1-1; D might be TRBD1 (5 bases). Trimming cost V 6 bases and J 0 bases, with 11 bases left between them. Germline-derived CDR1 and CDR2 are MNHEY and SVGAGI. The CDR3 is 14 amino acids.

V usage is TRBV2 and J usage is TRBJ2-1, with 9 bases aligning to TRBD1. Germline V lookup: CDR1 SNHLY, CDR2 FYNNEI. The CDR3 covers 14 residues. V shed 6 bases and J 7 bases; nucleotides not matched to a gene: 7. The CDR3 sequence is CASRGDRVGNEQFF. CDR3 DNA: TGTGCCAGCAGAGGGGACAGGGTGGGGAATGAGCAGTTCTTC.

The genes are TRBV7-8 and TRBJ2-2; the match to TRBD2 covers 13 bases. The CDR3 covers 18 residues. The germline gives CDR1 SGHVS, CDR2 FQNEAQ. Trimming took 1 base from V and 3 from J; bases not matched to a gene: 5. DNA for the CDR3: TGTGCCAGCAGCTTAGTGACTAGCGGGAGGTGGGACACCGGGGAGCTGTTTTTT. It yields the protein CASSLVTSGRWDTGELFF. Based on the CDR3 plus reference TRBV7-8 and TRBJ2-2, the full variable domain is GAGVSQSPRYKVAKRGQDVALRCDPISGHVSLFWYQQALGQGPEFLTYFQNEAQLDKSGLPSDRFFAERPEGSVSTLKIQRTQQEDSAVYLCASSLVTSGRWDTGELFFGEGSRLTVL.

This clone has a handful of counts. CDR3 region: CASSQASGDEQFF. For the CDR3, the DNA is TGTGCCAGCAGCCAAGCTTCGGGGGATGAGCAGTTCTTC. The chain couples TRBV4-2 to TRBJ2-1; the D gene is possibly TRBD2 (6 bases). The CDR3 loop spans 13 amino acids. In germline, CDR1 is LGHNA, CDR2 YNFKEQ. The V end lost 1 base, the J end lost 8 bases, and 9 bases lay between the germline ends.

The chain combines TRBV11-2 with TRBJ1-4, with D tentatively TRBD1 (6 bases). The CDR3 extends over 16 amino acids. Germline V gene lookup returns CDR1 SGHAT and CDR2 FQNNGV. The V end lost 4 bases, the J end lost 3 bases, and 15 bases lay between the germline ends. In nucleotides, the CDR3 is TGTGCCAGCAGCTCCACAGGGTTGGCTCCTAATGAAAAACTGTTTTTT. Translated, it gives CASSSTGLAPNEKLFF.

The V call is TRBV5-1, the J call TRBJ2-1; possible D gene TRBD2, 6 bases. Trimming left V 7 bases short and J 2 bases short, with 16 bases between. The CDR3 extends over 15 amino acids. Germline CDR1 is SGHRS and CDR2 is YFSETQ. The CDR3 protein is CASAGGENTYNEQFF. The CDR3 coding sequence is TGCGCCAGCGCCGGAGGGGAGAACACCTACAATGAGCAGTTCTTC.

J is TRBJ2-1 and V is TRBV5-1; 9 bases are shared with TRBD2. V lost 4 bases to trimming and J lost 9 bases; unmatched junction nucleotides: 11. The CDR3 covers 15 residues. Per germline, CDR1 SGHRS and CDR2 YFSETQ. The CDR3 sequence: CASSPAGTSPGEQFF. For the CDR3, the DNA is TGCGCCAGCAGCCCGGCCGGGACTAGCCCCGGTGAGCAGTTCTTC. Drawing the rest from reference TRBV5-1 and TRBJ2-1, the complete variable domain is KAGVTQTPRYLIKTRGQQVTLSCSPISGHRSVSWYQQTPGQGLQFLFEYFSETQRNKGNFPGRFSGRQFSNSRSEMNVSTLELGDSALYLCASSPAGTSPGEQFFGPGTRLTVL.

CDR3 nucleotide sequence: TGTGCCAGCAGCCCTGGGCTATCTCGCTACGAGCAGTACTTC. This codes for CASSPGLSRYEQYF. The genes are TRBV9 and TRBJ2-7; unclear D gene. Germline V lookup: CDR1 SGDLS, CDR2 YYNGEE. The CDR3 runs 14 residues. Trimming removed 4 bases at V and 3 bases at J, with 14 bases between. Supplemented by reference TRBV9 and TRBJ2-7, the full variable domain reads DSGVTQTPKHLITATGQRVTLRCSPRSGDLSVYWYQQSLDQGLQFLIQYYNGEERAKGNILERFSAQQFPDLHSELNLSSLELGDSALYFCASSPGLSRYEQYFGPGTRLTVT.

The rearrangement joins TRBV29-1 to TRBJ2-3; D is perhaps TRBD2 (5 bases). Germline assignment: CDR1 SQVTM and CDR2 ANQGSEA. Trimming removed 6 bases from V and 6 bases from J, with 19 bases in between. There are 14 residues in the CDR3. The CDR3 DNA sequence: TGCAGCGTCGCGGGCCTCATAGGGTCCGATACGCAGTATTTT. It codes for CSVAGLIGSDTQYF.

This clone was seen just once. The V and J genes are TRBV18 and TRBJ2-7, with 10 bases lining up with TRBD2. Germline values: CDR1 KGHSH, CDR2 LQKENI. V trimming: 5 bases; J trimming: 1 base; junction bases outside the gene matches: 5. This CDR3 has 15 residues. CDR3 region: CASSERTSGSYEQYF. Written as DNA, the CDR3 is TGTGCCAGCTCAGAACGGACTAGCGGATCCTACGAGCAGTACTTC.